This TCR beta chain was retrieved from a study of T cell repertoires in ileal Crohn's disease. Per germline, CDR1 SGHTA and CDR2 FQGTGA. The CDR3 spans 15 residues. J gave up 1 base and V 3 bases, and 4 bases lay outside the gene matches. Indicated time point: proximal margin of the surgical specimen (macroscopically non-inflamed). Patients were adults with ileal or ileocolonic Crohn's disease needing resection. Notes on the study in general: Active smokers at surgery had more clonal expansions than non-smokers. Endoscopic recurrence occurred in every patient whose clonality exceeded 26.8%.

About this clone itself: Its matching antigen is unknown.

This table comes from immunoSEQ multiplex PCR, and its TCRdb copy is limited to in-frame clones, with some not included. The table has 4,500 to 6,500 clones, over 65% seen once. This sequence was found in an adult with Crohn's disease. The chain uses TRBV7-3 and TRBJ1-2; 8 bases align to TRBD1. Sequencing was performed on ileal tissue. The chain's CDR3 is CASSLRQGLNYGYTF. The CDR3 DNA reads as TGTGCCAGCAGCTTGCGACAGGGGCTTAACTATGGCTACACCTTC.